Listed below are T cell receptor beta chains from one sample, sequenced in a study of T cell changes during pregnancy in multiple sclerosis. TCRdb's table, derived via immunoSEQ multiplex PCR, lists solely in-frame clones and lacks some. The sample includes about 30,000 clones, about 91% of them seen just once. The sample here was peripheral blood, taken in the first trimester of pregnancy. The receptors come from a female donor in good health, enrolled as a control in a pregnancy study. CDR3s include the opening cysteine and the closing phenylalanine or tryptophan. The D gene is left open where the match is weak. Not all rows give a size; the values are once, few, many and, for expanded clones, a class.

D: TRBD1; J: TRBJ1-1; size: .; V: TRBV4-1; DNA: TGCGCCAGCAGCCAAGATAGGGGGCGGACTGAAGCTTTCTTT; CDR3: CASSQDRGRTEAFF
D: TRBD1; J: TRBJ1-2; size: .; V: TRBV30; DNA: TGTGCCTGGAGCTCAGGGGGAGGCTACACCTTC; CDR3: CAWSSGGGYTF
D: .; J: TRBJ2-3; size: .; V: TRBV7-9; DNA: TGTGCCAGCAGCTTAAGTCAGTCCACAGATACGCAGTATTTT; CDR3: CASSLSQSTDTQYF
D: .; J: TRBJ1-1; size: .; V: TRBV9; DNA: TGTGCCAGCAGCGTAGTGGGAGCCTCGAACACTGAAGCTTTCTTT; CDR3: CASSVVGASNTEAFF
D: TRBD1; J: TRBJ1-2; size: .; V: TRBV15; DNA: TGTGCCACCAGCACTTCTGGACAGGGGTCCCATGGCTACACCTTC; CDR3: CATSTSGQGSHGYTF
D: .; J: TRBJ1-6; size: .; V: TRBV11-3; DNA: TGTGCCAGCAGCTCGCACCCTGGGACTCTGCTAAATAATTCACCCCTCCACTTT; CDR3: CASSSHPGTLLNNSPLHF
D: .; J: TRBJ2-1; size: once; V: TRBV19; DNA: TGTGCCAGTAGCCCCTTCTCCGGATTCACAGATGAGCAGTTCTTC; CDR3: CASSPFSGFTDEQFF
D: TRBD2; J: TRBJ2-5; size: .; V: TRBV14; DNA: TGTGCCAGCAGCCAAGTGTGGGAGGGCCTAGAGACCCAGTACTTC; CDR3: CASSQVWEGLETQYF
D: .; J: TRBJ2-2; size: .; V: TRBV9; DNA: TGTGCCAGCAGCGGAACTCCGGGGTCCACCGGGGAGCTGTTTTTT; CDR3: CASSGTPGSTGELFF
D: .; J: TRBJ1-1; size: few; V: TRBV18; DNA: TGTGCCAGCTCATTAAATGACAGGAACACTGAAGCTTTCTTT; CDR3: CASSLNDRNTEAFF
D: .; J: TRBJ1-3; size: .; V: TRBV7-2; DNA: TGTGCCAGCAGTTTGGTGGGGGCTTTGAGTGGAAACACCATATATTTT; CDR3: CASSLVGALSGNTIYF
D: TRBD1; J: TRBJ1-2; size: .; V: TRBV29-1; DNA: TGCAGCGTTGAAGCCCAGGACAGGAGCTATGGCTACACCTTC; CDR3: CSVEAQDRSYGYTF
D: TRBD1; J: TRBJ2-7; size: once; V: TRBV7-2; DNA: TGTGCCAGCAACTCGCCGGGACAGGGCTACGAGCAGTACTTC; CDR3: CASNSPGQGYEQYF
D: TRBD1; J: TRBJ2-7; size: once; V: TRBV19; DNA: TGTGCCAGTAGTAAGGGCAGGGGGCCCACCTACGAGCAGTACTTC; CDR3: CASSKGRGPTYEQYF
D: .; J: TRBJ2-7; size: .; V: TRBV25-1; DNA: TGTGCCAGCAGTGAATACCCTGGTATGGCCGAGCAGTACTTC; CDR3: CASSEYPGMAEQYF
D: .; J: TRBJ1-1; size: .; V: TRBV27; DNA: TGTGCCAGCAGTTTGACAGATAACACTGAAGCTTTCTTT; CDR3: CASSLTDNTEAFF
D: TRBD1; J: TRBJ1-1; size: .; V: TRBV9; DNA: TGTGCCACTCCGACAGGGGGCGCGAAGAACACTGAAGCTTTCTTT; CDR3: CATPTGGAKNTEAFF
D: TRBD1; J: TRBJ1-3; size: .; V: TRBV2; DNA: TGTGCCAGCAGTGAGACAGGGATCTCTGGAAACACCATATATTTT; CDR3: CASSETGISGNTIYF
D: .; J: TRBJ1-5; size: few; V: TRBV27; DNA: TGTGCCAGCAGTCTACAGGGTAGCAATCAGCCCCAGCATTTT; CDR3: CASSLQGSNQPQHF
D: .; J: TRBJ1-5; size: .; V: TRBV2; DNA: TGTGCCAGCAGCATTACTTATTTTGCTAGCGATTTT; CDR3: CASSITYFASDF
D: TRBD1; J: TRBJ1-3; size: .; V: TRBV19; DNA: TGTGCCAGTAGTATGTACGGACAGGTCCAAACCGTTGGAAACACCATATATTTT; CDR3: CASSMYGQVQTVGNTIYF